The present T cell receptor beta chain was sequenced within a study of T cells of healthy individuals. TCRdb re-called the 5' RACE reads with MiXCR, one entry per CDR3 protein. The repertoire includes tens of thousands of distinct CDR3 sequences, 15% to 20% of them detected once, and approximately 4.7% sits in the top ten. The CDR3 runs to 14 residues. Germline V gene lookup returns CDR1 DFQATT and CDR2 SNEGSKA (reference sequence). V lost 5 bases and J 9 bases, leaving 17 bases between the germline ends. The chain links TRBV20-1 to TRBJ1-6, with D maybe TRBD1 (5 bases). The clonotype originates from a human donor in good health. CDR3 protein: CSALSGGERSPLHF. In nucleotides, the CDR3 is TGCAGTGCTCTCTCGGGGGGGGAGCGTTCACCCCTCCACTTT.